This T cell receptor beta chain derives from a study of shared clonotypes between healthy human individuals. About the research overall: Researchers drew samples from two women and three men aged 18 to 49.

Study outcomes and limitations: The generation probabilities recorded for non-shared clonotypes fell below those of clonotypes shared by all four donors. An effect of sequencing depth on clonotype sharing among donors was expected.

As for this clone: What it recognizes is unknown.

Sequencing was at deep level. The protocol was immunoSEQ multiplex PCR, while the TCRdb copy is restricted to in-frame clones and leaves out a portion. The table has some 1,600,000 clones, 98% seen once. J lost 12 bases, V lost 4 bases, and 11 bases had no gene match. The germline V gene has CDR1 MNHEY and CDR2 SMNVEV (reference sequence). The CDR3 sequence is 15 residues long. This chain uses TRBV27 with TRBJ2-1, with TRBD2 identical over 11 bases. The source is a man aged 30 to 45 in good health. Sequenced: naive CD4+ T cells sorted from blood. This sample's subset: CD45RA+ positively selected. CDR3 region: CASSSNLPSGRRQFF. CDR3 DNA: TGTGCCAGCAGTTCAAACCTTCCTAGCGGGAGGCGGCAGTTCTTC.